A selection of T cell receptor beta chains follows, all from one sample in a study of T-cell reconstitution after alpha-beta-depleted transplantation in children. Using its own MiXCR run on the PCR reads, TCRdb lists one record per CDR3 protein. The table lists 450,000 to 600,000 distinct CDR3 sequences, over 10% of them singletons. The sequenced sample was PBMCs, mostly from graft donor cells, obtained 360 days after TCRalphabeta/CD19-depleted stem cell transplant. All receptors come from a male patient between 10 and 17 years old who had a stem cell transplant for acute myeloid leukemia, so the T cells may come from the graft donor. The CDR3 runs from the conserved cysteine through the conserved F or W. D genes are given only for firm matches. Rows may omit the clone size; those that give it use once, few, many or a size class.

size | J | D | V | CDR3 | DNA
many | TRBJ2-3 | TRBD1 | TRBV9 | CASSDGDSPHTDTQYF | TGTGCCAGCAGCGACGGGGACAGCCCACACACAGATACGCAGTATTTT
many | TRBJ1-5 | TRBD1 | TRBV27 | CASRRTGGGQPQHF | TGTGCCAGCAGACGAACAGGGGGCGGTCAGCCCCAGCATTTT
- | TRBJ2-5 | - | TRBV7-9 | CASSPPRDAQETQYF | TGTGCCAGCAGCCCACCGAGGGACGCCCAAGAGACCCAGTACTTC
many | TRBJ2-1 | - | TRBV3-1 | CASSHLYNEQFF | TGTGCCAGCTCTCACCTATACAATGAGCAGTTCTTC
- | TRBJ2-1 | - | TRBV7-9 | CASSSSSAYNEQFF | TGTGCCAGCAGCTCCTCCTCAGCCTACAATGAGCAGTTCTTC
many | TRBJ1-2 | - | TRBV7-8 | CASSSYRDDGYTF | TGTGCCAGCAGCTCTTACAGGGATGATGGCTACACCTTC
many | TRBJ2-7 | - | TRBV12-3/TRBV12-4 | CASSLMRSEQYF | TGTGCCAGCAGTTTAATGCGCTCCGAGCAGTACTTC
few | TRBJ2-1 | TRBD2 | TRBV20-1 | CSARLAKALLVGEQFF | TGCAGTGCCCGACTAGCGAAAGCCCTATTGGTAGGTGAGCAGTTCTTC
- | TRBJ2-1 | TRBD2 | TRBV12-5 | CASGSGTSGTYNEQFF | TGTGCTAGTGGTTCTGGGACTAGCGGTACCTACAATGAGCAGTTCTTC
- | TRBJ2-1 | - | TRBV14 | CASSQDYVFRYNEQFF | TGTGCCAGCAGCCAAGACTATGTGTTCAGATACAATGAGCAGTTCTTC
many | TRBJ2-1 | TRBD2 | TRBV28 | CASSLRLAGGNEQFF | TGTGCCAGCAGTTTACGACTAGCGGGGGGCAATGAGCAGTTCTTC
once | TRBJ2-1 | TRBD1 | TRBV14 | CASRPNRGRVNSRNNEQFF | TGTGCCAGCAGACCTAACAGGGGGCGGGTTAACTCTCGGAACAATGAGCAGTTCTTC
many | TRBJ2-5 | - | TRBV29-1 | CSVRGGETQYF | TGCAGCGTGCGGGGCGGAGAGACCCAGTACTTC
- | TRBJ2-3 | - | TRBV20-1 | CSAFGTSSTDTQYF | TGCAGTGCCTTCGGGACTTCTAGCACAGATACGCAGTATTTT
few | TRBJ2-3 | TRBD1 | TRBV18 | CASSRTGGGSTDTQYF | TGTGCCAGCTCACGGACAGGGGGCGGTAGCACAGATACGCAGTATTTT
- | TRBJ1-2 | - | TRBV30 | CAWSARFPDSSF | TGTGCCTGGAGTGCCCGCTTTCCAGACAGCTCCTTC
- | TRBJ1-1 | - | TRBV6-5 | CASSPSSIFQLNTEAFF | TGTGCCAGCAGCCCCTCTTCAATTTTTCAATTGAACACTGAAGCTTTCTTT
many | TRBJ2-7 | - | TRBV28 | CASRAGAAFPYEQYF | TGTGCCAGCAGAGCCGGAGCCGCTTTCCCCTACGAGCAGTACTTC
many | TRBJ2-2 | TRBD1 | TRBV24-1 | CATRSNIRDSLPNTGELFF | TGTGCCACCAGGTCTAATATTAGGGACAGCCTTCCGAACACCGGGGAGCTGTTTTTT
- | TRBJ2-1 | - | TRBV7-3 | CASSYRGFYEQFF | TGTGCCAGCAGCTACCGAGGATTTTATGAGCAGTTCTTC
- | TRBJ2-1 | - | TRBV24-1 | CATSGTSVKGNEQFF | TGTGCCACCAGTGGAACTTCCGTTAAGGGGAATGAGCAGTTCTTC
few | TRBJ2-7 | TRBD1 | TRBV15 | CATSLRGLDEQYF | TGTGCCACCAGTCTCAGGGGGCTCGACGAGCAGTACTTC
few | TRBJ2-1 | - | TRBV10-3 | CAISESINEQFF | TGTGCCATCAGTGAGTCAATCAATGAGCAGTTCTTC
- | TRBJ1-6 | TRBD1 | TRBV28 | CASSPIQGARNSPLHF | TGTGCCAGCAGCCCAATACAGGGGGCGCGGAATTCACCCCTCCACTTT
few | TRBJ2-7 | - | TRBV5-4 | CASSRGPGEGYEQYF | TGTGCCAGCAGCCGTGGCCCGGGAGAAGGATACGAGCAGTACTTC
- | TRBJ1-1 | TRBD1 | TRBV18 | CASQGQGNTEAFF | TGTGCCAGCCAGGGACAGGGGAACACTGAAGCTTTCTTT
few | TRBJ2-5 | - | TRBV28 | CASSSMAGPQETQYF | TGTGCCAGCAGTTCCATGGCGGGGCCCCAAGAGACCCAGTACTTC
- | TRBJ2-6 | TRBD1 | TRBV28 | CASSLYRTGGSSGANCLTF | TGTGCCAGCAGTTTATATAGGACAGGGGGCTCCTCTGGGGCCAACTGCCTGACTTTC
- | TRBJ1-2 | - | TRBV28 | CASSGAGYGNYGYTF | TGTGCCAGCAGCGGGGCAGGGTACGGGAACTATGGCTACACCTTC
few | TRBJ2-1 | - | TRBV14 | CASPGNSRSSYNEQFF | TGTGCCAGCCCTGGGAATTCGCGTAGCTCCTACAATGAGCAGTTCTTC
- | TRBJ1-5 | - | TRBV24-1 | CATSDPAGQPQHF | TGTGCCACCAGTGACCCCGCAGGCCAGCCCCAGCATTTT
- | TRBJ2-7 | - | TRBV7-2 | CASSLQGQQYF | TGTGCCAGCAGCTTACAGGGACAGCAGTACTTC
- | TRBJ2-4 | - | TRBV20-1 | CSAPQGFLAKNIQYF | TGCAGTGCTCCTCAGGGGTTTTTAGCCAAAAACATTCAGTACTTC
few | TRBJ2-7 | TRBD2 | TRBV18 | CASSPSGLAVFYEQYF | TGTGCCAGCTCACCGTCAGGACTAGCGGTATTCTACGAGCAGTACTTC
- | TRBJ2-6 | - | TRBV5-4 | CASSLGAGLGLWRANVLTF | TGTGCCAGCAGCCTGGGGGCCGGATTGGGCCTTTGGAGGGCCAACGTCCTGACTTTC
- | TRBJ2-7 | TRBD1 | TRBV6-2/TRBV6-3 | CASSYLLGTGGPRISYEQYF | TGTGCCAGCAGTTACTTACTCGGGACAGGGGGCCCCCGGATCTCCTACGAGCAGTACTTC
- | TRBJ1-4 | - | TRBV7-9 | CASSFSTKKLFF | TGTGCCAGCAGCTTCTCTACAAAAAAACTGTTTTTT
- | TRBJ2-2 | - | TRBV28 | CASSLWDSRGTSGELFF | TGTGCCAGCAGTTTATGGGACAGCCGGGGTACCTCCGGGGAGCTGTTTTTT
many | TRBJ2-2 | - | TRBV7-6 | CASSLRVSANTGELFF | TGTGCCAGCAGCTTACGGGTTAGCGCAAACACCGGGGAGCTGTTTTTT
- | TRBJ2-5 | - | TRBV21-1 | CASSTTSGRHETQYF | TGTGCCAGCAGCACCACTAGCGGGAGACACGAGACCCAGTACTTC
many | TRBJ2-2 | TRBD1 | TRBV29-1 | CSVWDRGRAGELFF | TGCAGCGTTTGGGACAGGGGGCGCGCCGGGGAGCTGTTTTTT
- | TRBJ2-7 | TRBD2 | TRBV10-3 | CAISERGLAGGISYEQYF | TGTGCCATCAGTGAGCGGGGACTAGCGGGAGGGATATCCTACGAGCAGTACTTC
- | TRBJ2-7 | - | TRBV12-3/TRBV12-4 | CASSPLRGLGDEQYF | TGTGCCAGCAGCCCCCTCCGGGGGCTAGGAGACGAGCAGTACTTC
few | TRBJ2-5 | TRBD1 | TRBV5-1 | CASSLAGQGITETQYF | TGCGCCAGCAGCTTGGCCGGACAGGGAATAACAGAGACCCAGTACTTC
- | TRBJ2-7 | - | TRBV12-3/TRBV12-4 | CASSPRRVRLSEQYF | TGTGCCAGCAGCCCGAGGCGGGTTCGCCTAAGCGAGCAGTACTTC
- | TRBJ2-7 | TRBD2 | TRBV20-1 | CSARDQVAGGVYEQYF | TGCAGTGCTAGAGATCAGGTAGCGGGAGGGGTCTACGAGCAGTACTTC
few | TRBJ2-1 | TRBD2 | TRBV6-2/TRBV6-3 | CASSYPGLASYNEQFF | TGTGCCAGCAGTTACCCGGGACTAGCGAGCTACAATGAGCAGTTCTTC
many | TRBJ2-2 | - | TRBV5-1 | CASSILAGTPNTGELFF | TGCGCCAGCAGCATCCTCGCCGGGACTCCCAACACCGGGGAGCTGTTTTTT
- | TRBJ2-7 | TRBD1 | TRBV12-3/TRBV12-4 | CASSKQGAYEQYF | TGTGCCAGCAGCAAGCAGGGGGCCTACGAGCAGTACTTC
many | TRBJ2-7 | - | TRBV4-3 | CASSPTRQMSLSYEQYF | TGCGCCAGCAGCCCTACGCGGCAGATGTCTCTCTCCTACGAGCAGTACTTC